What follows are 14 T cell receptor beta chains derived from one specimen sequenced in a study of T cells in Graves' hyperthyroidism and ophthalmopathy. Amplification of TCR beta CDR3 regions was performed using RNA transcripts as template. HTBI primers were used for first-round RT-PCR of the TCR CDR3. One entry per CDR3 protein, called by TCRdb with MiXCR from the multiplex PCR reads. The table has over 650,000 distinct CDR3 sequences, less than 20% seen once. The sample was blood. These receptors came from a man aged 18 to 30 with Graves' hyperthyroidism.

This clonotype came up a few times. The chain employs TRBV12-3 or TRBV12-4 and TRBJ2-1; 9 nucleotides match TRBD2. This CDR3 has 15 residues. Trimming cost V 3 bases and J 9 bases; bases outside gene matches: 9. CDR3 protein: CASSFGTSRSVEQFF. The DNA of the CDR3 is TGTGCCAGCAGTTTCGGGACTAGCCGCTCTGTTGAGCAGTTCTTC.

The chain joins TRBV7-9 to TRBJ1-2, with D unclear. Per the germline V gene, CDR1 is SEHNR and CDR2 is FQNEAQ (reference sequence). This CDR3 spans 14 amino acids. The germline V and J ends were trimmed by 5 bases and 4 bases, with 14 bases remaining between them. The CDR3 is CASSHTDGPYGYTF. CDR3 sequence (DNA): TGTGCCAGCAGCCATACGGACGGACCCTATGGCTACACCTTC.

As DNA, the CDR3 is TGTGCCAGTAGTAAGGGGGGGCGGGACACTGAAGCTTTCTTT. Translating it yields CASSKGGRDTEAFF. The V call is TRBV19, the J call TRBJ1-1, with D possibly being TRBD1 (6 bases). This CDR3 region has 14 residues. Germline assignment: CDR1 LNHDA and CDR2 SQIVND (reference sequence). Trimming stripped 4 bases from V and 3 bases from J, with 12 bases between.

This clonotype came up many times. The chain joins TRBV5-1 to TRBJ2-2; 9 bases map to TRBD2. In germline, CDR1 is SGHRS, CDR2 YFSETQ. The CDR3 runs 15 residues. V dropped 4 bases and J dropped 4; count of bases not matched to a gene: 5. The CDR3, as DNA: TGCGCCAGCAGCAGTTCTAGCGGGACCACCGGGGAGCTGTTTTTT. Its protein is CASSSSSGTTGELFF.

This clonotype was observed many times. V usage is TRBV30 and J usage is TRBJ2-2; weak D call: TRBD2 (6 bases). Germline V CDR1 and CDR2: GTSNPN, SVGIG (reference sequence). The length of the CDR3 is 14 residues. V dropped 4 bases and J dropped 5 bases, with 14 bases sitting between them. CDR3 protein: CAWIGGAGTGELFF. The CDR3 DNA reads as TGTGCCTGGATAGGCGGGGCGGGGACCGGGGAGCTGTTTTTT.

This CDR3 is CASADDREGSYTF. As DNA, the CDR3 is TGTGCCAGCGCAGACGACAGGGAAGGGAGCTACACCTTC. The chain is built from TRBV6-2 or TRBV6-3 and TRBJ1-2, with 7 bases fitting TRBD1. The CDR3 contains 13 residues. CDR1 and CDR2 from the germline V gene are MNHEY and SVGEGT. V trimming: 8 bases; J trimming: 9 bases; junction bases outside the gene matches: 12.

The CDR3 nucleotides read TGTGCCAGCAGTACAAAGAACACTGAAGCTTTCTTT. This encodes CASSTKNTEAFF. J is TRBJ1-1 and V is TRBV6-1; no firm D call. This CDR3 is built from 12 residues. The V and J ends lost 5 bases and 1 base respectively, with 5 bases between them. Germline V lookup: CDR1 MNHNS, CDR2 SASEGT.

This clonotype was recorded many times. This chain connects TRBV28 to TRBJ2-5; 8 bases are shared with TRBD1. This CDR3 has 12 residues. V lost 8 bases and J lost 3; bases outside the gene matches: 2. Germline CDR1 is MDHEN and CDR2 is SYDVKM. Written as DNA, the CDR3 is TGTGCCAGCCAGACAGGGGAAGAGACCCAGTACTTC. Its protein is CASQTGEETQYF.

CDR3 residues: CASRGDYNEKLFF. The CDR3 DNA sequence: TGTGCCAGCAGAGGGGACTATAATGAAAAACTGTTTTTT. This rearrangement joins TRBV25-1 to TRBJ1-4; possible D gene TRBD1, 5 bases. The CDR3 loop spans 13 amino acids. Germline CDR1 and CDR2: MGHDK and SYGVNS. V lost 6 bases to trimming and J lost 4 bases, with 9 bases between them.

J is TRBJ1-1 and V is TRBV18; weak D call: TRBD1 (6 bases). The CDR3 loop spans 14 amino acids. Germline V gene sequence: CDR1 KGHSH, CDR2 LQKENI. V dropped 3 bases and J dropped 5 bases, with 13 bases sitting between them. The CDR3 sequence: CASSPRGAYTEAFF. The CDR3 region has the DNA TGTGCCAGCTCACCTAGGGGGGCGTATACTGAAGCTTTCTTT.

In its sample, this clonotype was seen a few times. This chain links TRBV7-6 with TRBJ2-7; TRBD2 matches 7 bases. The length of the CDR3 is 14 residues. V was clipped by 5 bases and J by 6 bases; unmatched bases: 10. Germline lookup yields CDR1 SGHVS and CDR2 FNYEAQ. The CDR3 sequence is CASSRTREWGEQYF. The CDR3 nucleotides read TGTGCCAGCAGCCGGACTAGGGAGTGGGGCGAGCAGTACTTC.

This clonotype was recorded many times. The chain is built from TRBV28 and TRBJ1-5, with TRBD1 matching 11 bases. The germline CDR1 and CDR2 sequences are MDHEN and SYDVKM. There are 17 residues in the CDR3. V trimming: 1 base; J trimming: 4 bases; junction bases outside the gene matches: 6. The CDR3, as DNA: TGTGCCAGCAGTTTATCCTCCGGGACAGGGGGAAATCAGCCCCAGCATTTT. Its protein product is CASSLSSGTGGNQPQHF.

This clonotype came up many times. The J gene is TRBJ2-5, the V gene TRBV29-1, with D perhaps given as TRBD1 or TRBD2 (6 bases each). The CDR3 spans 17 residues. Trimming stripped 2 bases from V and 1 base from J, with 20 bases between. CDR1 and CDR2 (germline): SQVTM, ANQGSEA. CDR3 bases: TGCAGCGTTGAACCCCAGGGAACGGGGGCCAGCCAAGAGACCCAGTACTTC. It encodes CSVEPQGTGASQETQYF.

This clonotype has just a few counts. CDR3 nucleotides: TGTGCCAGCAGCCCAGAACCAGGGGTAGGCACCTTC. Its protein is CASSPEPGVGTF. This chain uses TRBV7-9 with TRBJ1-2; tentative D call: TRBD1 (6 bases). V was clipped by 5 bases and J by 13 bases, with 17 bases between them. Per the germline V gene, CDR1 is SEHNR and CDR2 is FQNEAQ (reference sequence). The CDR3 length is 12 residues.